The rows below give T cell receptor beta chains drawn from one sample of a study of cytomegalovirus exposure and HLA in healthy donors. Here immunoSEQ multiplex PCR was the method, and the copy in TCRdb shows in-frame clones only, minus some. Here the sample spans roughly 79,000 clones, 85% to 95% being singletons. The specimen was PBMCs. The receptors were gathered from a man younger than 30 in good health and CMV-seronegative. Both conserved end residues are part of each CDR3. A D gene is named only where the DNA matches it firmly. Clone size is given for some rows only: seen once, a few or many times, or a class if the clone is expanded.

J gene | clone size | V gene | D gene | CDR3 DNA | CDR3 protein
TRBJ1-1 | - | TRBV9 | - | TGTGCCAGCAGCCCCAACAGGGAATCCACTGAAGCTTTCTTT | CASSPNRESTEAFF
TRBJ2-2 | - | TRBV15 | TRBD2 | TGTGCCACTCGGACTAGCGGGGGGCCCCCAGAGCTGTTTTTT | CATRTSGGPPELFF
TRBJ2-7 | - | TRBV7-2 | - | TGTGCCAGCAGCTTAAGAGGAAAAGCCTACGAGCAGTACTTC | CASSLRGKAYEQYF
TRBJ2-7 | few | TRBV9 | TRBD2 | TGTGCCAGCAGCCCAGCGGGAGGAACCTACGAGCAGTACTTC | CASSPAGGTYEQYF
TRBJ1-3 | - | TRBV15 | - | TGTGCCACCAGCAGAGCTTTAACAGCCGGAAACACCATATATTTT | CATSRALTAGNTIYF
TRBJ1-1 | - | TRBV27 | - | TGTGCCAGCAGTTCGCTAAGGGAGTTGAACACTGAAGCTTTCTTT | CASSSLRELNTEAFF
TRBJ2-1 | - | TRBV7-8 | TRBD2 | TGTGCCAGCAGCTCCTGGACTAGCGGGAGTAGAAATGAGCAGTTCTTC | CASSSWTSGSRNEQFF
TRBJ1-1 | once | TRBV27 | TRBD1 | TGTGCCAGCAGTTTAAGAGGGGGCTTCTTTCTCGGGAACACTGAAGCTTTCTTT | CASSLRGGFFLGNTEAFF
TRBJ1-2 | - | TRBV11-3 | TRBD1 | TGTGCCAGCAGAGCAAGACAGGGGGGAGATGGCTACACCTTC | CASRARQGGDGYTF
TRBJ1-1 | - | TRBV16 | TRBD1 | TGTGCCAGCAGCGAAAAACGGACAGGGAACACTGAAGCTTTCTTT | CASSEKRTGNTEAFF
TRBJ1-2 | - | TRBV29-1 | - | TGCAGTGGGGGCAGGGAAAAAAGTGGCTACACCTTC | CSGGREKSGYTF